This TCR beta chain originates from a study of human T cells and chemical hapten exposure. In the study overall: Sensitization employed 2% DPC on 2 cm by 2 cm of upper inner arm skin. The study, taken as a whole, reports: Expanded TCRs clustered into significantly more large CDR3 similarity groups than controls, the analysis revealed.

Germline CDR1 and CDR2: SEHNR and FQNEAQ (reference sequence). The CDR3 is 13 amino acids. The V gene lost 0 bases and the J gene lost 4 bases, with 5 bases spanning the gap. TCRdb ran MiXCR on the RACE reads and lists one entry per CDR3 protein. Altogether about 110,000 distinct CDR3 sequences are present, about a tenth being singletons, with the ten largest covering 3.1%. Time point denoted: patch test 2, 6 weeks after DPC sensitization. Treatment defined: therapeutic diphenylcyclopropenone sensitization with weekly scalp DPC. On this clonotype: Its antigen is as yet unknown.

The clonotype comes from a woman between 35 and 50 years old with alopecia areata. Some clones in this sample may be carry-over from other donors' samples. Sequences were derived from whole blood, sampled in connection with sensitization to the hapten diphenylcyclopropenone (DPC). The chain couples TRBV7-9 to TRBJ2-3; no firm D call. The CDR3: CASSLADADTQYF. In nucleotides, the CDR3 is TGTGCCAGCAGCTTAGCAGACGCAGATACGCAGTATTTT.